Presented here are 10 T cell receptor beta chains from one specimen sequenced in a study of blood T cells in healthy people across ages. The second PCR ran 7 to 11 cycles with a sample-barcoded 5' primer and J-beta primers. One entry per CDR3 protein, called by TCRdb with MiXCR from the 5' RACE reads. The table has about 970,000 distinct CDR3 sequences, roughly 51% seen once. The sequenced sample consisted of blood. These receptors came from a woman aged 55 to 70 in good health.

The chain has TRBV3-1 and TRBJ2-1; TRBD2 matches at 11 bases. Germline CDR1 LGHDT, CDR2 YNNKEL (reference sequence). The CDR3 loop spans 16 amino acids. The J segment lost 5 bases and the V segment lost 2 bases, leaving 5 bases of the junction unmatched. The CDR3 loop is CASSQLTSGIDNEQFF. The CDR3 DNA sequence: TGTGCCAGCAGCCAACTGACTAGCGGGATCGACAATGAGCAGTTCTTC.

This clonotype has just one count. This rearrangement joins TRBV28 to TRBJ2-5; 8 bases align to TRBD2. The CDR3 runs 17 residues. Per the germline V gene, CDR1 is MDHEN and CDR2 is SYDVKM. V shed 1 base, J shed 1 base, and the junction held 8 bases outside the gene matches. The DNA for the CDR3 is TGTGCCAGCAGTTTATCCACAGCGGGAGAAGGCCAAGAGACCCAGTACTTC. Encoded protein: CASSLSTAGEGQETQYF.

The gene calls are TRBV7-9 and TRBJ2-1; 11 nucleotides match TRBD2. Germline assignment: CDR1 SEHNR and CDR2 FQNEAQ (reference sequence). After removal of 4 bases from V and 8 bases from J, the junction contained 10 bases not matched to a gene. The CDR3 totals 16 residues. CDR3 residues: CASSWAGSGRAHEQFF. The CDR3 DNA follows: TGTGCCAGCAGCTGGGCGGGTAGCGGGAGGGCCCATGAGCAGTTCTTC. Based on the CDR3 plus reference TRBV7-9 and TRBJ2-1, the full variable domain is DTGVSQNPRHKITKRGQNVTFRCDPISEHNRLYWYRQTLGQGPEFLTYFQNEAQLEKSRLLSDRFSAERPKGSFSTLEIQRTEQGDSAMYLCASSWAGSGRAHEQFFGPGTRLTVL.

The chain employs TRBV5-6 and TRBJ2-2; D ambiguous. The V end lost 4 bases, the J end lost 6 bases, and 7 bases lay between the germline ends. Germline CDR1 and CDR2: SGHDT and YYEEEE. The CDR3 contains 12 residues. CDR3 DNA sequence: TGTGCCAGCAGCAGCAGGCCCGGGGAGCTGTTTTTT. It specifies CASSSRPGELFF.

The chain is built from TRBV5-1 and TRBJ2-4; 9 bases align to TRBD1. The CDR3 is 14 amino acids. J lost 13 bases, V lost 4 bases, and 12 bases had no gene match. Germline lookup yields CDR1 SGHRS and CDR2 YFSETQ. The CDR3 region is CASSPRTGVREQYF. CDR3 DNA sequence: TGCGCCAGCAGCCCAAGGACAGGGGTCAGGGAGCAGTACTTC.

This chain links TRBV4-1 with TRBJ1-5, with 7 nucleotides matching TRBD1. The CDR3 covers 15 residues. Germline CDR1 is MGHRA and CDR2 is YSYEKL. The trim removed 2 bases at V and 4 bases at J, leaving 5 bases unmatched. Here the CDR3 DNA reads TGCGCCAGCAGCCAAAACCGGGACAGAAATCAGCCCCAGCATTTT. Residues: CASSQNRDRNQPQHF.

This clonotype has just a few counts. The rearrangement uses TRBV6-2 or TRBV6-3 and TRBJ2-3; 13 bases fit TRBD2. This CDR3 has 16 residues. The germline gives CDR1 MNHEY, CDR2 SVGEGT. J gave up 2 bases and V 4 bases, and 3 bases lay outside the gene matches. As DNA, the CDR3 is TGTGCCAGCAGTTGGGGACTAGCGGGACCCACAGATACGCAGTATTTT. Translated, it gives CASSWGLAGPTDTQYF.

The chain combines TRBV28 with TRBJ1-2; D is undetermined. The CDR3 runs 11 residues. Trimming took 10 bases from V and 0 from J, leaving 6 bases between them. The germline V gene has CDR1 MDHEN and CDR2 SYDVKM. CDR3 amino acids: CAIDANYGYTF. The CDR3 DNA follows: TGTGCCATCGACGCTAACTATGGCTACACCTTC.

The table lists this clonotype with a few counts. The chain is built from TRBV20-1 and TRBJ2-4; 7 bases align to TRBD1. CDR1 is DFQATT, CDR2 SNEGSKA, per germline (reference sequence). CDR3 size: 16 residues. V trimming: 1 base; J trimming: 5 bases; junction bases outside the gene matches: 11. In DNA form, the CDR3 reads TGCAGTGCTAGAGTTGACAGGGAATGGTTGCAAAACATTCAGTACTTC. Translated: CSARVDREWLQNIQYF.

CDR3 region: CASSLHITYEQYF. The CDR3 DNA is TGTGCCAGCAGCCTACATATCACCTACGAGCAGTACTTC. This chain joins TRBV7-8 and TRBJ2-4; D gene uncertain. Judging by the DNA end, TRBJ2-7 fits better; the J call may be wrong. The CDR3 is 13 residues long. Germline loops: CDR1 SGHVS, CDR2 FQNEAQ.